One and the same sample provided the 19 T cell receptor beta chains below, sequenced in a study of T-cell memory formation after mild COVID-19 listed by TCRdb under 2021. The receptor library was made with 5' RACE. Sequencing took place on an Illumina NovaSeq 6000. TCRdb redid the processing of the public reads, applying fastp at Q25 and MiXCR, and retained in-frame beta chains. For every CDR3 protein sequence, its rows merge into one entry that carries the most common genes and DNA. This sample gives approximately 210,000 distinct CDR3 sequences in total; 27% of them show up just once. The ten largest clones represent over 9.5% of the sample. Sequenced: PBMCs or a T cell subset sorted from them (not recorded which). All receptors come from an adult woman who had mild COVID-19 (a few samples of this study predate the infection). The sample titles of this study are shuffled in the database, so cell type and time point are left out; the donor was told from shared clones.

This sequence joins TRBV20-1 and TRBJ2-1; 7 bases match TRBD1. Per germline, CDR1 DFQATT and CDR2 SNEGSKA (reference sequence). The CDR3 runs 13 residues. J gave up 7 bases and V 8 bases, and 11 bases lay outside the gene matches. CDR3 DNA: TGCAGTCCGAGGGGGCAGGCGAGAAATGAGCAGTTCTTC. Amino acid sequence: CSPRGQARNEQFF.

The chain is built from TRBV6-2 or TRBV6-3 and TRBJ2-7; 8 bases fit TRBD2. From germline, CDR1 is MNHEY and CDR2 SVGEGT. CDR3 length: 15 amino acids. Trimming at V came to 10 bases and at J to 4 bases, leaving 15 bases not matched to a gene. The chain's CDR3 is CATCRLRGASYEQYF. The CDR3 DNA sequence: TGTGCCACCTGCCGCCTGCGGGGGGCTTCGTACGAGCAGTACTTC.

The sample holds a few counts of this clonotype. V gene TRBV29-1 combines with J gene TRBJ2-7, with 16 bases aligning to TRBD2. The germline V gene encodes CDR1 SQVTM and CDR2 ANQGSEA. V was pared by 7 bases and J by 3 bases, with 6 bases of the junction left unmatched. The CDR3 loop spans 15 amino acids. This CDR3 is CSAGLAGGPRYEQYF. In nucleotides, the CDR3 is TGCAGCGCGGGACTAGCGGGAGGGCCTCGCTACGAGCAGTACTTC.

J is TRBJ2-7 and V is TRBV15; no firm D call. The germline V gene has CDR1 LNHNV and CDR2 YYDKDF (reference sequence). This CDR3 is built from 10 residues. The CDR3, as DNA: TGTGTTTGGCCCACGAGCGAGCAGTACTTC. As protein: CVWPTSEQYF.

In this sample, this clonotype turned up a few times. The J gene is TRBJ1-5, the V gene TRBV5-6, with D possibly matching TRBD1 (5 bases). CDR1 SGHDT and CDR2 YYEEEE come from the germline V gene. Trimming shortened V by 0 bases and J by 10 bases, and 17 bases separated the two germline ends. The CDR3 totals 15 residues. CDR3: CASSLGVKGISPQHF. The CDR3 DNA reads as TGTGCCAGCAGCTTGGGGGTAAAGGGGATCAGCCCCCAGCATTTT.

J is TRBJ2-5 and V is TRBV24-1, with D possibly TRBD2 on 5 matching bases. The CDR3 contains 15 residues. V lost 4 bases to trimming and J lost 5 bases, with 16 bases between them. The germline CDR1 and CDR2 sequences are KGHDR and SFDVKD. The DNA for the CDR3 is TGTGCCACCAGTGACACGGACTGGACGGGGGAGACCCAGTACTTC. This sequence encodes CATSDTDWTGETQYF.

V and J are TRBV4-3 and TRBJ2-5, with D perhaps matching TRBD2 (5 bases). Trimming cost V 4 bases and J 2 bases, with 8 bases left between them. CDR3 length: 13 residues. The germline V gene encodes CDR1 LGHNA and CDR2 YSLEER. The CDR3 DNA sequence: TGCGCCAGCAGCCGCGGGCAGCAAGAGACCCAGTACTTC. Encoded protein: CASSRGQQETQYF.

The chain recombines TRBV12-3 or TRBV12-4 with TRBJ2-7; TRBD2 might be the D (5 bases). There are 14 residues in the CDR3. Deletions cut 1 base from V and 2 bases from J, with 9 bases between. In DNA form, the CDR3 reads TGTGCCAGCAGTTTAGGGCGGGTAGCCTACGAGCAGTACTTC. Its protein is CASSLGRVAYEQYF.

This clonotype has a single count. This chain joins TRBV5-1 and TRBJ1-1, with TRBD1 matching over 10 bases. CDR1 and CDR2 from the germline V gene are SGHRS and YFSETQ. The CDR3 sequence is 14 residues long. Trimming cost V 4 bases and J 5 bases; bases outside gene matches: 5. As DNA, the CDR3 is TGCGCCAGCAGCATGGACAGGGGGGAAACTGAAGCTTTCTTT. As protein: CASSMDRGETEAFF. Full variable domain (outside the CDR3, taken from reference TRBV5-1 and TRBJ1-1): KAGVTQTPRYLIKTRGQQVTLSCSPISGHRSVSWYQQTPGQGLQFLFEYFSETQRNKGNFPGRFSGRQFSNSRSEMNVSTLELGDSALYLCASSMDRGETEAFFGQGTRLTVV.

The V and J genes are TRBV7-9 and TRBJ2-7; D uncertain. From germline, CDR1 is SEHNR and CDR2 FQNEAQ (reference sequence). The CDR3 covers 12 residues. The V end lost 2 bases, the J end lost 3 bases, and 5 bases lay between the germline ends. The CDR3 loop reads CASSLWSYEQYF. CDR3 nucleotides: TGTGCCAGCAGCTTATGGAGCTACGAGCAGTACTTC.

The chain links TRBV21-1 to TRBJ2-3. TRBV21-1 is a documented pseudogene. The CDR3 contains 16 residues. CDR3 sequence: CASSKLLKPHPDTQYF. CDR3 DNA: TGTGCCAGCAGCAAATTGCTAAAACCCCACCCAGATACGCAGTATTTT.

This clonotype was recorded at least ten times. This chain links TRBV4-3 with TRBJ2-1; TRBD2 matches at 8 bases. The CDR3 contains 17 residues. J was trimmed by 4 bases and V by 0 bases; bases with no gene match: 8. The germline V gene encodes CDR1 LGHNA and CDR2 YSLEER. CDR3 residues: CASSQDHETSAYNEQFF. CDR3 coding DNA: TGCGCCAGCAGCCAAGATCATGAGACTAGCGCGTACAATGAGCAGTTCTTC.

This clonotype was detected a few times. The V and J genes are TRBV28 and TRBJ1-6; 10 nucleotides align to TRBD1. Germline V gene data show CDR1 as MDHEN and CDR2 as SYDVKM. The CDR3 contains 14 residues. The V and J ends lost 4 bases and 11 bases, in that order; junction bases with no gene match: 5. The CDR3 nucleotides read TGTGCCAGCAGTTCCGACAGGGGGCTGACACCCCTCCACTTT. It codes for CASSSDRGLTPLHF.

The rearrangement uses TRBV6-5 and TRBJ1-1; possible D gene TRBD1, 6 bases. The germline V gene has CDR1 MNHEY and CDR2 SVGAGI. This CDR3 is built from 17 residues. V lost 5 bases to trimming and J lost 4 bases, with 23 bases between them. CDR3 residues: CASSPLRGLYYGTEAFF. The CDR3 coding sequence is TGTGCCAGCAGTCCCCTGCGGGGGCTCTATTATGGCACTGAAGCTTTCTTT.

In this sample, this clonotype turned up a few times. The chain joins TRBV20-1 to TRBJ2-1; D gene unclear. Germline V lookup: CDR1 DFQATT, CDR2 SNEGSKA (reference sequence). CDR3 length: 13 amino acids. Trimming pared 0 bases from V and 15 bases from J, leaving 18 bases between. The CDR3 protein is CSARERSLEARFF. CDR3 coding DNA: TGCAGTGCTAGAGAGCGTAGCCTCGAAGCTCGGTTCTTC.

In this sample, this clonotype turned up a few times. The rearrangement joins TRBV9 to TRBJ1-2, with unresolved D. Looked up from germline, CDR1 is SGDLS and CDR2 is YYNGEE. V was cut by 4 bases and J by 4 bases, with 17 bases left in between. The CDR3 runs 15 residues. Here the CDR3 DNA reads TGTGCCAGCAGCCCTGACACCGTCGACGGCTATGGCTACACCTTC. Translated, it gives CASSPDTVDGYGYTF.

The J gene is TRBJ1-1, the V gene TRBV12-3 or TRBV12-4; 11 bases map to TRBD1. J gave up 1 base and V 6 bases, and 7 bases lay outside the gene matches. The CDR3 covers 16 residues. Written as DNA, the CDR3 is TGTGCCAGCAGACCTGGACAGGGGGCGGGGAACACTGAAGCTTTCTTT. It translates to CASRPGQGAGNTEAFF.

The table lists this clonotype with a few counts. This rearrangement joins TRBV20-1 to TRBJ2-5; D perhaps matches TRBD2 (6 bases). Germline V gives CDR1 DFQATT, CDR2 SNEGSKA (reference sequence). Trimming took 5 bases from V and 4 from J, leaving 8 bases between them. The CDR3 contains 11 residues. CDR3 region: CSARGRETQYF. The CDR3 bases are TGCAGTGCTCGGGGGAGAGAGACCCAGTACTTC.

This chain connects TRBV5-1 to TRBJ2-6; D is ambiguous. Germline CDR1 and CDR2: SGHRS and YFSETQ. The germline V and J ends were trimmed by 0 bases and 0 bases, with 10 bases remaining between them. The CDR3 length is 17 residues. This chain's CDR3 is CASSLVGSGSGANVLTF. CDR3 coding DNA: TGCGCCAGCAGCTTGGTAGGATCGGGCTCTGGGGCCAACGTCCTGACTTTC.